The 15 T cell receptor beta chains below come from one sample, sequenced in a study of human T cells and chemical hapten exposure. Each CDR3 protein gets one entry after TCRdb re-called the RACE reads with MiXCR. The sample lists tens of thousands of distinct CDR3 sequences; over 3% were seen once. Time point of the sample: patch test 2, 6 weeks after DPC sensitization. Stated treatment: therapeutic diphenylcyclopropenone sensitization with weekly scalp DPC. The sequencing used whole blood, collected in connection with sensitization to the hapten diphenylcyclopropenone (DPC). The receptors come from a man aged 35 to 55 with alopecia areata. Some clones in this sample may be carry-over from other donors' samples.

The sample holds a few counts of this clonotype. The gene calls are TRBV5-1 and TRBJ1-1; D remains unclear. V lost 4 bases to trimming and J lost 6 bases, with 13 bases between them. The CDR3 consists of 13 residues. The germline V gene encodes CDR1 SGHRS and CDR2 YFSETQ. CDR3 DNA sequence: TGCGCCAGCAGCCAAGGCTTTGGTTCTGAAGCTTTCTTT. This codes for CASSQGFGSEAFF.

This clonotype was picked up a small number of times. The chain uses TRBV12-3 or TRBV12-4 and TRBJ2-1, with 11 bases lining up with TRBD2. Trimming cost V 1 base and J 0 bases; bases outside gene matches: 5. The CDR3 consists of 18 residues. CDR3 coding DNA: TGTGCCAGCAGTTTAGGGACTAGCGGGTACCGCTCCTACAATGAGCAGTTCTTC. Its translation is CASSLGTSGYRSYNEQFF.

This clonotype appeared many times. CDR3 amino acids: CSALLGDTQYF. Written as DNA, the CDR3 is TGCAGTGCCTTACTCGGTGATACGCAGTATTTT. This chain joins TRBV20-1 and TRBJ2-3, with D unresolved. V was shortened by 6 bases and J by 6 bases, with 10 bases between the two germline ends. CDR1 is DFQATT and CDR2 is SNEGSKA in the germline V gene (reference sequence). This CDR3 has 11 amino acids.

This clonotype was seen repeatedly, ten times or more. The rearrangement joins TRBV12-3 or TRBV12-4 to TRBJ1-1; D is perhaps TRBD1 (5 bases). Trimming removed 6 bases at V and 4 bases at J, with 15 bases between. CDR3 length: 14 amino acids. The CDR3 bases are TGTGCCAGCAGATCGGGGACCTCGTCCACTGAAGCTTTCTTT. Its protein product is CASRSGTSSTEAFF.

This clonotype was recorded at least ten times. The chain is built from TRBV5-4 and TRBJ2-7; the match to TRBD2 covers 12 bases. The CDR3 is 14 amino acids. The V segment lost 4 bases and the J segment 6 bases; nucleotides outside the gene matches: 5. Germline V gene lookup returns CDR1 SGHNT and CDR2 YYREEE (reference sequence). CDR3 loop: CASSPGTSGREQYF. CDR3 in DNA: TGTGCCAGCAGCCCCGGGACTAGCGGGCGCGAGCAGTACTTC.

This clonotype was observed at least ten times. This CDR3 reads CASSGPGGLSDEQYF. The CDR3 coding sequence is TGTGCCAGCAGTGGCCCAGGGGGATTAAGCGACGAGCAGTACTTC. V and J are TRBV28 and TRBJ2-7; 7 bases align to TRBD1. CDR1 and CDR2 (germline): MDHEN, SYDVKM. V was pared by 5 bases and J by 5 bases, with 12 bases of the junction left unmatched. CDR3 size: 15 residues.

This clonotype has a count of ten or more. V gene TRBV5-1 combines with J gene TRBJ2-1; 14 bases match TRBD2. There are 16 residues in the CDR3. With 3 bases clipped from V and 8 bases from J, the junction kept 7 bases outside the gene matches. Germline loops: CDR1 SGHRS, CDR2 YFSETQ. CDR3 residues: CASSSGLAGEGYEQFF. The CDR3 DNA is TGCGCCAGCAGCTCGGGACTAGCGGGAGAGGGGTATGAGCAGTTCTTC.

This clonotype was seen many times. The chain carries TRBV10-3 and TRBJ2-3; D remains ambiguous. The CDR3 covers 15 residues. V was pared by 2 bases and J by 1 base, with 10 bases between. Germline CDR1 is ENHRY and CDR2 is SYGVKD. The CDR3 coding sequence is TGTGCCATCAGTGAGGGAAATAAGGGCACAGATACGCAGTATTTT. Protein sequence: CAISEGNKGTDTQYF.

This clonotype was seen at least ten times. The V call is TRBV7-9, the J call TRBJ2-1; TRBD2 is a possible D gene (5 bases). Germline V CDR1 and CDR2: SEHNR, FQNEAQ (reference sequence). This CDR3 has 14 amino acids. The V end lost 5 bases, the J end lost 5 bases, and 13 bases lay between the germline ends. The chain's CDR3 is CASSGRRVNNEQFF. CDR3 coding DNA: TGTGCCAGCAGCGGGAGAAGAGTCAACAATGAGCAGTTCTTC.

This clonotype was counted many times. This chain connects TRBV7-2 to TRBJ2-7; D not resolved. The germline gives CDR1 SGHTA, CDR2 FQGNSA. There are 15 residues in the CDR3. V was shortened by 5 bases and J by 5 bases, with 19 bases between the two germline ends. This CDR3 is CASSLGPHGTNEQYF. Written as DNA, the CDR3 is TGTGCCAGCAGCCTCGGGCCCCACGGTACGAACGAGCAGTACTTC.

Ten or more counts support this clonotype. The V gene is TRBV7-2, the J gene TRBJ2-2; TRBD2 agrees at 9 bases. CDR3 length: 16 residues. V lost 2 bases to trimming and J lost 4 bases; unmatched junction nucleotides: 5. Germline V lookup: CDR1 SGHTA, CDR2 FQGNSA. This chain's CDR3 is CASSLQAGGGTGELFF. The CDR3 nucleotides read TGTGCCAGCAGCTTACAGGCGGGAGGGGGCACCGGGGAGCTGTTTTTT.

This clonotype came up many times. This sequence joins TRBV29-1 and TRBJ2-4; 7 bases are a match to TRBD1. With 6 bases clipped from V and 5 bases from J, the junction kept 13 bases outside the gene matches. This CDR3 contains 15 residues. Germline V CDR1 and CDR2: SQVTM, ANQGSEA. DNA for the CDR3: TGCAGCGTCGAGGGGGATCCGGGACAGCAAAACATTCAGTACTTC. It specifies CSVEGDPGQQNIQYF.

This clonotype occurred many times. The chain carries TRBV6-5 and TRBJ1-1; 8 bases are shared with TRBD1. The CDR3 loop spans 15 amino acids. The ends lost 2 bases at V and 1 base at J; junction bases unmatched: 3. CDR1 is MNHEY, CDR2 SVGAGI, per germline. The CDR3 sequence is CASSYHGQGNTEAFF. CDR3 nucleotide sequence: TGTGCCAGCAGTTACCATGGACAGGGGAACACTGAAGCTTTCTTT.

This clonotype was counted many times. The CDR3 reads CASSLVTSGSSDTQYF. The CDR3, as DNA: TGTGCCAGCAGTTTAGTCACTAGCGGGAGTAGTGATACGCAGTATTTT. The rearrangement joins TRBV12-3 or TRBV12-4 to TRBJ2-3; 11 bases align to TRBD2. This CDR3 spans 16 amino acids. V lost 1 base, J lost 6 bases, and 6 bases stayed unmatched.

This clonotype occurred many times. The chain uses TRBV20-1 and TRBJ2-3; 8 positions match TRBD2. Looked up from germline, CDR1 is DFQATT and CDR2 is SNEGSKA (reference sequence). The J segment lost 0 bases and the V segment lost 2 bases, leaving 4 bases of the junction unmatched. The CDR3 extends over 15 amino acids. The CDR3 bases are TGCAGTGCTAGACGTACTAGCGGTAGCACAGATACGCAGTATTTT. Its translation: CSARRTSGSTDTQYF.